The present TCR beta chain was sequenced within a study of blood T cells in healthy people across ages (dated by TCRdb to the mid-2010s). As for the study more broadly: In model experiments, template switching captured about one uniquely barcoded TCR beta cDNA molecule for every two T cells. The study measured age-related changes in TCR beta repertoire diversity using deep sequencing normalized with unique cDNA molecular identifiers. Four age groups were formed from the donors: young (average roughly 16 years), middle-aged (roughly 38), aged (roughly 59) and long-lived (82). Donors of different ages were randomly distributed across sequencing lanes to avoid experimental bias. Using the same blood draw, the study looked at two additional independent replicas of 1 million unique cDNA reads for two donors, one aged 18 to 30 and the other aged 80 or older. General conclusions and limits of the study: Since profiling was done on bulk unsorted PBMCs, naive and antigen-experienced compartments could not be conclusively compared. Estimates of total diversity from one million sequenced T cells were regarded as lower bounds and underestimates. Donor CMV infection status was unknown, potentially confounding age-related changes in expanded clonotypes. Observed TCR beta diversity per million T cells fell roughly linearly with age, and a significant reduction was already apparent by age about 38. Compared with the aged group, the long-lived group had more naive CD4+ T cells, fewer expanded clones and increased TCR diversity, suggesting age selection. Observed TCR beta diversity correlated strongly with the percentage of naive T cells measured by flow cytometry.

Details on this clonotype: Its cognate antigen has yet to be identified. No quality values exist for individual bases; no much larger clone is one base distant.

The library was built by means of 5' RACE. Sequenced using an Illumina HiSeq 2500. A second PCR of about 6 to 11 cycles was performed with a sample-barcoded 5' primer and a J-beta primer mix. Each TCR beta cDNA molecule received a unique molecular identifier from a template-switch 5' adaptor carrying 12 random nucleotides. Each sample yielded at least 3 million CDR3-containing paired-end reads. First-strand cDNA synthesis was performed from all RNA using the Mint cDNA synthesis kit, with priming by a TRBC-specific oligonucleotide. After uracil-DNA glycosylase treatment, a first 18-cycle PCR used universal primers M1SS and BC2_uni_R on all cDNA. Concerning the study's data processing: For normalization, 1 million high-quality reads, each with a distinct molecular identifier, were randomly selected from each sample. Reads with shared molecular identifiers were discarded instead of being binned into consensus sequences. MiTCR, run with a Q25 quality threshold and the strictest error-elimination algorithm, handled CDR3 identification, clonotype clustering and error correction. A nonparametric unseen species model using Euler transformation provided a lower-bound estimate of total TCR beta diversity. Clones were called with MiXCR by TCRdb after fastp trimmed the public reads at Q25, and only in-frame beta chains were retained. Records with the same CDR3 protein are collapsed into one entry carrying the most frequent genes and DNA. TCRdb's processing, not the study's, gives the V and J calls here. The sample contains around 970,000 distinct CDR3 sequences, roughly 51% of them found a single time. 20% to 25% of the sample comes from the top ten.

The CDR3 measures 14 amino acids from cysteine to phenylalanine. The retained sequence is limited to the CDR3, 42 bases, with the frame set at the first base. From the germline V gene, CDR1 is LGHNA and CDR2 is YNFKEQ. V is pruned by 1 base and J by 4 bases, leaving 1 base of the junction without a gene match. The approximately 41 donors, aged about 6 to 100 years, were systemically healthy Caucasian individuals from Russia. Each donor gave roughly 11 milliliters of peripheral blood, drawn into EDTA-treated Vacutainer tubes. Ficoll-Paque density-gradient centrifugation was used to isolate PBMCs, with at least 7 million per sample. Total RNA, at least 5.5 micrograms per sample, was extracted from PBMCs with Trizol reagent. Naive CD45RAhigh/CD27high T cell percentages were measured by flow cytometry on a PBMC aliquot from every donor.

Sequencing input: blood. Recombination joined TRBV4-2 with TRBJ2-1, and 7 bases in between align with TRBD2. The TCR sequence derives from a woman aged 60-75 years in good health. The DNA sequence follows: TGTGCCAGCAGCCAAGCGGGACTATACAATGAGCAGTTCTTC. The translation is CASSQAGLYNEQFF.